One sample yielded the 18 T cell receptor beta chains listed below, sequenced in a study of T cells after yellow fever vaccination. Each CDR3 protein is one row after TCRdb ran MiXCR on the 5' RACE reads. The sample shows roughly 330,000 distinct CDR3 sequences, about 6.6% of them seen only once. Sample: PBMCs, taken about 41 days after the first yellow fever vaccination. Receptors were obtained from a young man who received the YFV17D yellow fever vaccine.

There are many counts of this clonotype. V is TRBV20-1 and J is TRBJ2-3, with D tentatively TRBD1 or TRBD2 (5 bases each). V was cut by 1 base and J by 6 bases, with 17 bases left in between. Germline CDR1 is DFQATT and CDR2 is SNEGSKA (reference sequence). The CDR3 extends over 15 amino acids. The CDR3 is CSARVALRGADTQYF. In DNA, the CDR3 is TGCAGTGCTAGAGTGGCGTTGAGGGGCGCGGATACGCAGTATTTT.

This clonotype was detected only a few times. The junction differs from germline at one of its ends, possibly a read error. This sequence joins TRBV20-1 and TRBJ2-7; unclear D gene. The CDR3 totals 8 residues. Germline V gene data show CDR1 as DFQATT and CDR2 as SNEGSKA (reference sequence). The CDR3 region is CSARDPNF. For the CDR3, the DNA is TGCAGTGCTAGAGATCCAAACTTC.

This clonotype was counted only a few times. The chain combines TRBV4-1 with TRBJ1-2; TRBD1 might be the D (6 bases). Germline loops: CDR1 MGHRA, CDR2 YSYEKL. The V end lost 1 base, the J end lost 7 bases, and 10 bases lay between the germline ends. The CDR3 is made up of 13 amino acids. The DNA for the CDR3 is TGCGCCAGCAGCCAAGCAGGAGGGGGTGGCTACACCTTC. Amino acids: CASSQAGGGGYTF.

This clonotype has at least ten counts. The CDR3 DNA reads as TGTGCCAGCAGCCTTAGGGGGCGCGACGATACGCAGTATTTT. Translation: CASSLRGRDDTQYF. This rearrangement joins TRBV7-3 to TRBJ2-3; 7 nucleotides match TRBD1. The CDR3 sequence is 14 residues long. Germline trimming cut 5 bases from V and 6 bases from J; bases unmatched to any gene: 8. CDR1 is SGHTA, CDR2 FQGTGA, per germline. Together with reference TRBV7-3 and TRBJ2-3, the CDR3 gives the full variable domain: GAGVSQTPSNKVTEKGKYVELRCDPISGHTALYWYRQSLGQGPEFLIYFQGTGAADDSGLPNDRFFAVRPEGSVSTLKIQRTERGDSAVYLCASSLRGRDDTQYFGPGTRLTVL.

In its sample, this clonotype was seen many times. This chain connects TRBV7-2 to TRBJ1-2; D gene ambiguous. CDR3 length: 16 amino acids. V was pared by 4 bases and J by 4 bases, with 19 bases between. The germline gives CDR1 SGHTA, CDR2 FQGNSA. CDR3 nucleotide sequence: TGTGCCAGCAGCTCCCCGGAGCAGGTTCGACGCTATGGCTACACCTTC. Translation gives CASSSPEQVRRYGYTF.

This clonotype occurred a few times. The J gene is TRBJ2-1, the V gene TRBV6-2 or TRBV6-3; no reliable D call. Trimming took off 2 bases at V and 2 bases at J, with 7 bases between the two ends. Germline CDR1 reads MNHEY; CDR2 reads SVGEGT. The CDR3 is made up of 14 amino acids. The CDR3 nucleotides read TGTGCCAGCAGTTACACGGCAGCCTACAATGAGCAGTTCTTC. It codes for CASSYTAAYNEQFF.

This clonotype has just a few counts. This chain joins TRBV6-5 and TRBJ1-6; TRBD1 might be the D (5 bases). V dropped 2 bases and J dropped 10 bases, with 18 bases sitting between them. Germline assignment: CDR1 MNHEY and CDR2 SVGAGI. The CDR3 is 16 residues long. This CDR3 reads CASSYGADPSGSPLHF. The CDR3 bases are TGTGCCAGCAGTTACGGGGCAGATCCTTCAGGATCACCCCTCCACTTT.

This clonotype was counted many times. V is TRBV7-8 and J is TRBJ2-3; D gene unclear. The germline V gene encodes CDR1 SGHVS and CDR2 FQNEAQ. V was trimmed by 2 bases and J by 4 bases, leaving 4 bases between them. The CDR3 has 12 residues. CDR3 DNA sequence: TGTGCCAGCAGCTTACGCTCAGATACGCAGTATTTT. Translated, it gives CASSLRSDTQYF.

J is TRBJ2-1 and V is TRBV6-2 or TRBV6-3; maybe TRBD1 (6 bases). Looked up from germline, CDR1 is MNHEY and CDR2 is SVGEGT. The CDR3 contains 15 residues. Trimming removed 3 bases from V and 6 bases from J, with 15 bases in between. Written as DNA, the CDR3 is TGTGCCAGCAGTTATGAGGGGGATTCGGTCAATGAGCAGTTCTTC. Protein product: CASSYEGDSVNEQFF.

The chain combines TRBV29-1 with TRBJ2-1, with D possibly being TRBD1 (6 bases). The CDR3 extends over 14 amino acids. Germline CDR1 reads SQVTM; CDR2 reads ANQGSEA. V lost 1 base and J lost 9, with 16 bases in between. CDR3 residues: CSVEVQGKFGEQFF. The CDR3 coding sequence is TGCAGCGTTGAAGTTCAGGGGAAATTCGGTGAGCAGTTCTTC.

This clonotype was observed a handful of times. The chain combines TRBV7-2 with TRBJ2-1; TRBD2 is a possible D gene (5 bases). The CDR3 is made up of 13 amino acids. Per the germline V gene, CDR1 is SGHTA and CDR2 is FQGNSA. V lost 0 bases and J 10 bases, leaving 10 bases between the germline ends. The CDR3 DNA follows: TGTGCCAGCAGCTTAGCGAGGGTTGGGGAGCAGTTCTTC. Translation: CASSLARVGEQFF.

A few counts support this clonotype. The gene calls are TRBV18 and TRBJ1-4; 12 bases match TRBD1. Trimming at V came to 1 base and at J to 7 bases, leaving 7 bases not matched to a gene. In germline, CDR1 is KGHSH, CDR2 LQKENI. The CDR3 length is 17 residues. CDR3: CASSPRGQGARSEKLFF. The CDR3 bases are TGTGCCAGCTCACCACGGGGACAGGGGGCGCGGAGTGAAAAACTGTTTTTT.

This clonotype has just a few counts. This chain links TRBV5-1 with TRBJ1-5, with D unresolved. The CDR3 extends over 13 amino acids. Trimming took 7 bases from V and 7 from J, leaving 15 bases between them. Germline CDR1 SGHRS, CDR2 YFSETQ. The CDR3 loop is CASLHNGGQPQHF. The CDR3 DNA reads as TGCGCCAGCTTGCATAATGGCGGCCAGCCCCAGCATTTT.

V and J are TRBV7-2 and TRBJ2-2, with 8 positions matching TRBD2. J lost 4 bases, V lost 4 bases, and 8 bases had no gene match. The length of the CDR3 is 16 residues. CDR1 and CDR2 from the germline V gene are SGHTA and FQGNSA. CDR3 sequence reads: CASSSHGGAVTGELFF. The CDR3 region has the DNA TGTGCCAGCAGCTCGCACGGGGGGGCGGTCACCGGGGAGCTGTTTTTT.

CDR3: CAWSVLGGGSYEQYF. The CDR3 nucleotides are TGTGCCTGGAGTGTACTGGGCGGGGGGTCCTACGAGCAGTACTTC. The J gene is TRBJ2-7, the V gene TRBV30, with 8 nucleotides matching TRBD2. V was clipped by 0 bases and J by 1 base; unmatched bases: 5. The CDR3 length is 15 residues. CDR1 and CDR2 from the germline V gene are GTSNPN and SVGIG (reference sequence).

This chain connects TRBV20-1 to TRBJ2-7; 9 bases are shared with TRBD1. The CDR3 runs 16 residues. The V gene's germline CDR1 is DFQATT and CDR2 SNEGSKA (reference sequence). Trimming at V came to 2 bases and at J to 4 bases, leaving 12 bases not matched to a gene. The CDR3 DNA reads TGCAGTGCTAGACCCCCCACAGGGGGCAGAGAGTACGAGCAGTACGTC. Translated, it gives CSARPPTGGREYEQYV.

This CDR3 is CASSLTKETAEAFF. CDR3 in DNA: TGTGCCAGCAGCTTAACGAAGGAAACGGCAGAGGCTTTCTTT. The chain carries TRBV7-2 and TRBJ1-1; the D is unclear. Germline values: CDR1 SGHTA, CDR2 FQGNSA. V gave up 2 bases and J gave up 11 bases, with 18 bases separating them. The length of the CDR3 is 14 residues.

V gene TRBV29-1 combines with J gene TRBJ2-7; D possibly corresponds to TRBD2 (5 bases). Between the trimmed V and J ends, which lost 4 bases and 7 bases, there was a span of 11 bases. The length of the CDR3 is 11 residues. Germline values: CDR1 SQVTM, CDR2 ANQGSEA. CDR3 DNA: TGCAGCGTTGGGATCACGGGAGAGCAGTACGTC. This encodes CSVGITGEQYV.